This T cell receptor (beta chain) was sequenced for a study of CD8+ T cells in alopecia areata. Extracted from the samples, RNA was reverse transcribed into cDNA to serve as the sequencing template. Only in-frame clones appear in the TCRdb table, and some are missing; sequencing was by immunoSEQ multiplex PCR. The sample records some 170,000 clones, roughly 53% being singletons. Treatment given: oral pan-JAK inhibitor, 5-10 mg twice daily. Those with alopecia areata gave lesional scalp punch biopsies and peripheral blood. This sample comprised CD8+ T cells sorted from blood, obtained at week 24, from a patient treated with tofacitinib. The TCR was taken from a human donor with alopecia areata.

This chain's CDR3 is CASSPLDQETQYF. In nucleotides, the CDR3 is TGTGCCAGCAGCCCCCTAGATCAAGAGACCCAGTACTTC. The rearrangement uses TRBV7-9 and TRBJ2-5; D unresolved. The CDR3 sequence is 13 residues long. CDR1 is SEHNR and CDR2 is FQNEAQ in the germline V gene (reference sequence). With 5 bases removed from V and 2 bases from J, the gap between germline ends came to 9 bases.